The sequence of this TCR beta chain was determined in a study of blood T cell repertoires in COVID-19 (TCRdb year 2020). Turning to the overall study: The collaborator samples originated in the United States, Italy and Spain and spanned the acute and convalescent phases of COVID-19. The material from the prospective study consisted of cDNA or gDNA derived from T cells, B-cell-depleted T cells, or PBMCs. The dataset comprised deeply sampled blood TCRbeta repertoires from subjects exposed to, actively infected with, or recovered from COVID-19. A freely available public database, intended as a resource for researchers studying the immune response to SARS-CoV-2, is where the repertoires were released. Samples came from the ongoing ImmuneRACE study (first 160 participants) plus 1,254 subjects from 6 global collaborators. Sample metadata almost always included a de-identified subject ID, COVID-19 status, age in years and sex. Where available, HLA class I and class II types were obtained from metadata supplied by the sample provider rather than from assay-based typing. Broader findings and caveats from the paper: The quantity of clinical and demographic metadata differed by source and by participant and was supplied without curation.

TCRbeta CDR3 regions were amplified from genomic DNA using the immunoSEQ Assay, a bias-controlled multiplex PCR. The authors processed their data as follows. Nucleated cell counts per sample were estimated from amplification of reference gene primers within the assay. Sequence reads were collapsed and filtered to measure the absolute abundance of every unique TCRbeta CDR3 rearrangement. For each sample, productive Simpson clonality was calculated by taking the square root of Simpson's diversity index across productive rearrangements. TCRdb took over this immuneACCESS table, retaining in-frame rearrangements with V and J assigned. Such tables are incomplete; in checked studies, under half of the missing clones stem from an unresolved V gene, and the remainder is unexplained. V, J and clone size are taken as reported in that table, and D and trimming were inferred from the DNA itself. Present in this sample are around 320,000 clones, over 85% of which were seen just once. The ten top clones hold over 8.5% of the sample.

A note on this clone: Which antigen it targets is not known. Base qualities are not provided; no much larger clone lies one nucleotide away.

At one collaborating source in Seattle, patients were enrolled during active infection and were followed longitudinally through the course of disease. The collaborating institutions used their own protocols to collect whole blood in K2EDTA tubes. For TCRbeta analysis, collaborators shipped samples in one of three forms: frozen whole blood, isolated PBMCs, or DNA extracted from either of those sample types. The TCR sequence derives from a woman under 40 with COVID-19, enrolled during active disease. Sequencing was performed on peripheral blood.

The DNA sequence is as follows: TGTGCCAGCAGTGAATGGGTGGTACAGAACCAAGAGACCCAGTACTTC. It translates as CASSEWVVQNQETQYF. The rearranged chain carries TRBV6-1 and TRBJ2-5; no D gene is confidently identified. Reading from cysteine to phenylalanine, the CDR3 counts 16 amino acids. Just CDR3 DNA is preserved here, 48 bases in frame from base 1. Looking up the germline V gene yields CDR1 MNHNS and CDR2 SASEGT. Relative to germline, V is 2 bases shorter and J is 0 bases shorter, with 13 bases between their ends.